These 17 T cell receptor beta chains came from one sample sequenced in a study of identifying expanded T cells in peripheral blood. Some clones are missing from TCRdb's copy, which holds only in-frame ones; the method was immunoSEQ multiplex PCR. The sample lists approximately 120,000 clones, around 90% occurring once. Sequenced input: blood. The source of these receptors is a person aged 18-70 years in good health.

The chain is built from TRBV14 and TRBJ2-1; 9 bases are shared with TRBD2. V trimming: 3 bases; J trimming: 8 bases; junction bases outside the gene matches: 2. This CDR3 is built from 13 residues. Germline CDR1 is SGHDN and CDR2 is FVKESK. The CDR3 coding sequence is TGTGCCAGCAGCCACTTAGCGGGGGATGAGCAGTTCTTC. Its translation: CASSHLAGDEQFF.

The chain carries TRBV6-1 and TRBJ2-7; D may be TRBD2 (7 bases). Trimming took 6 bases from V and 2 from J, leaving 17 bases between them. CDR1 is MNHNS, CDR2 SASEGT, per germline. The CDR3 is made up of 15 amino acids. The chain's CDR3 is CASSPGEGVPYEQYF. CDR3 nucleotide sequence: TGTGCCAGCAGCCCGGGGGAGGGGGTTCCCTACGAGCAGTACTTC.

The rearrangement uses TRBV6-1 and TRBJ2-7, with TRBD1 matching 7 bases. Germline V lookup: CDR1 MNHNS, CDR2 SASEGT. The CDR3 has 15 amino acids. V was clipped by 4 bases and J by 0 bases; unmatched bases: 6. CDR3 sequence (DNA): TGTGCCAGCAGTGTAACCCGGGACAGCTCCTACGAGCAGTACTTC. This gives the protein CASSVTRDSSYEQYF.

The CDR3 reads CASSPRPGVVLSGNTIYF. CDR3 DNA: TGCGCCAGCAGCCCAAGACCCGGGGTTGTTCTCTCTGGAAACACCATATATTTT. The chain couples TRBV5-1 to TRBJ1-3, with no clear D. The ends were cut back, 4 bases at V and 0 bases at J, with 20 bases in the middle. Per germline, CDR1 SGHRS and CDR2 YFSETQ. The CDR3 contains 18 residues.

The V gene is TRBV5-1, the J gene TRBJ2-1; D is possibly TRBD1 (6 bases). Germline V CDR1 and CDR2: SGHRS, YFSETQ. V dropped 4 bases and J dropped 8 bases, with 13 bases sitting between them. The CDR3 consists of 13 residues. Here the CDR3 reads CASSADSHYEQFF. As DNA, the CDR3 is TGCGCCAGCAGCGCGGACAGCCATTATGAGCAGTTCTTC.

For the CDR3, the DNA is TGTGCCAGCAGTTTGACTAGCGGGAGAATCACTAACAATGAGCAGTTCTTC. Protein: CASSLTSGRITNNEQFF. The chain carries TRBV7-9 and TRBJ2-1; 12 bases line up with TRBD2. The V gene end was trimmed by 6 bases and the J gene end by 5 bases; junction bases not matched to a gene: 11. This CDR3 has 17 amino acids. From germline, CDR1 is SEHNR and CDR2 FQNEAQ (reference sequence).

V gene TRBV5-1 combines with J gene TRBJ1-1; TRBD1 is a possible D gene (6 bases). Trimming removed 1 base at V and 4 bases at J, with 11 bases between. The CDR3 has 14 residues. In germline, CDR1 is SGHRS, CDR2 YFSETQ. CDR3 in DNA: TGCGCCAGCAGCTTGACAGGGAGTATCACTGAAGCTTTCTTT. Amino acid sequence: CASSLTGSITEAFF.

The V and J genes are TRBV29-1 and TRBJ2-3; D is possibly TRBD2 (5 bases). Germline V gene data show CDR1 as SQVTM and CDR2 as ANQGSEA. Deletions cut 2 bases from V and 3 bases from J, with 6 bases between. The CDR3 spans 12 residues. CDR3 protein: CSVERETDTQYF. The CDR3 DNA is TGCAGCGTTGAACGGGAAACAGATACGCAGTATTTT.

This CDR3 is CASDPGTGTGELFF. The DNA of the CDR3 is TGTGCCAGTGATCCCGGGACTGGAACCGGGGAGCTGTTTTTT. J is TRBJ2-2 and V is TRBV14; D possibly corresponds to TRBD2 (6 bases). Looked up from germline, CDR1 is SGHDN and CDR2 is FVKESK. V was trimmed by 9 bases and J by 5 bases, leaving 16 bases between them. This CDR3 contains 14 residues.

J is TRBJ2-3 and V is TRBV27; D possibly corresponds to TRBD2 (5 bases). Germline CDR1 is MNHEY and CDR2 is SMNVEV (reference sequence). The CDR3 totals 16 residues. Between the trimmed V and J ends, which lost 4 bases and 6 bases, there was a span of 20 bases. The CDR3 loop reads CASSSRTFGAPDTQYF. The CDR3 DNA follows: TGTGCCAGCAGTTCACGGACTTTCGGAGCGCCCGATACGCAGTATTTT.

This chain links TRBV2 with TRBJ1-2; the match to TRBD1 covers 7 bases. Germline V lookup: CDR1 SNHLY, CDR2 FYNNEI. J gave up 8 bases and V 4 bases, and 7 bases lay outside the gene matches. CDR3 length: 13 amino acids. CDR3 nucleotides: TGTGCCAGCAGTGCCCCACAGGGGAGAGGCTACACCTTC. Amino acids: CASSAPQGRGYTF.

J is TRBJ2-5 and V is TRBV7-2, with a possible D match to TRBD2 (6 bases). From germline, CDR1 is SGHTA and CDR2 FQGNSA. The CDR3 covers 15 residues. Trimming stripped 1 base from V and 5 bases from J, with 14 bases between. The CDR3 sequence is CASSLVGDSGETQYF. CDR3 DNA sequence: TGTGCCAGCAGCTTAGTAGGGGATAGCGGCGAGACCCAGTACTTC.

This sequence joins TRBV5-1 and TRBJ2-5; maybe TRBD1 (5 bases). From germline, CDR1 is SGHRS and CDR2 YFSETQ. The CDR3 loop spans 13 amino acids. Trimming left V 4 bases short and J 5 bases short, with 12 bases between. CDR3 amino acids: CASSKQVSETQYF. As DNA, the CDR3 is TGCGCCAGCAGCAAACAGGTGTCGGAGACCCAGTACTTC.

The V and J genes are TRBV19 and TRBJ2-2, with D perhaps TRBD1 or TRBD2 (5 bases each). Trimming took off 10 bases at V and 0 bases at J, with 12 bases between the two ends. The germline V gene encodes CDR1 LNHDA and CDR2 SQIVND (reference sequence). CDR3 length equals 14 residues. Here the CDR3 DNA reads TGTGCCACGACCGGGACGGCGAACACCGGGGAGCTGTTTTTT. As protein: CATTGTANTGELFF.

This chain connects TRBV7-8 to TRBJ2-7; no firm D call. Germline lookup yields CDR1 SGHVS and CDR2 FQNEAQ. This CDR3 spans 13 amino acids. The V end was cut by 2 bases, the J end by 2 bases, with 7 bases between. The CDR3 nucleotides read TGTGCCAGCAGCTTATACAGAGCCTACGAGCAGTACTTC. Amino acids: CASSLYRAYEQYF.

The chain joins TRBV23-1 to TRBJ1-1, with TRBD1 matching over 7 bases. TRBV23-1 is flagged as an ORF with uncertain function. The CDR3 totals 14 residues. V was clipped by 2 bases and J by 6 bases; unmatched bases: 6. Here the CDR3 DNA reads TGCGCCAGCAGTCAAGCCGACAGGGCCCCTGAAGCTTTCTTT. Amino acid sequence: CASSQADRAPEAFF.

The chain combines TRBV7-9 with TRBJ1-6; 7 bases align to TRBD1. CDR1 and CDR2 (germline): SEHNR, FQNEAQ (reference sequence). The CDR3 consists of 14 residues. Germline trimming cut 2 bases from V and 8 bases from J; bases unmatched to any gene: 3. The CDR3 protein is CASSLQGGDSPLHF. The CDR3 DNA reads TGTGCCAGCAGCTTACAGGGGGGAGATTCACCCCTCCACTTT.